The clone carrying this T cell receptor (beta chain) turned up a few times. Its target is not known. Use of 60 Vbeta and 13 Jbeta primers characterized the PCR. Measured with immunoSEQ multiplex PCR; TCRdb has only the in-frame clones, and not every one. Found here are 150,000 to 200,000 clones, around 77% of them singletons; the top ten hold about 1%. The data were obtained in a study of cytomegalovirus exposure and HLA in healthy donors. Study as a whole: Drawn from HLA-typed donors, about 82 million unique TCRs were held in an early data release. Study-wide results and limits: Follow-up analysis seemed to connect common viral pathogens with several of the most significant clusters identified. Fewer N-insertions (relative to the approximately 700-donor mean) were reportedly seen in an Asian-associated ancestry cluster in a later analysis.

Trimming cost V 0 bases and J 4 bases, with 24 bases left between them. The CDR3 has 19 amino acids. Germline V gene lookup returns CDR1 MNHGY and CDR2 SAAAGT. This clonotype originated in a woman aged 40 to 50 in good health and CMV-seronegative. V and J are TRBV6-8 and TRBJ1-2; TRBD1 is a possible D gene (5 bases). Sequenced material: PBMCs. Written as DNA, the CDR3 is TGTGCCAGCAGTTACTCGAAGGGGCCAGGTAAGTGGTCGGGCTATGGCTACACCTTC. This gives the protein CASSYSKGPGKWSGYGYTF.